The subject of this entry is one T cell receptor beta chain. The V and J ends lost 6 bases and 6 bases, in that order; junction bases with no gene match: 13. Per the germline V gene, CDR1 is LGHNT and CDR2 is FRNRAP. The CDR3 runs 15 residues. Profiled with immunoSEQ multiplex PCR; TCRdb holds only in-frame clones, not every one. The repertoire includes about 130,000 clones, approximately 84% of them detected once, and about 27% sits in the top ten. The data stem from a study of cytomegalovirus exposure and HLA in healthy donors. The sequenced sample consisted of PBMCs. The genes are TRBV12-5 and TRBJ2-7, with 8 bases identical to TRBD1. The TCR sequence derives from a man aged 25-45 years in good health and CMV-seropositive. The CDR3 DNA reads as TGTGCTAGTGGATCGACAGGGGCTGCGTCTGTCGAGCAGTACTTC. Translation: CASGSTGAASVEQYF.